This record concerns one T cell receptor (beta chain) sequence. Its antigen has not been determined. The record has no base qualities; no much larger clone is one base away. The label giving this sample's time point can be read as: baseline before first vaccination. Samples from vaccinated people were obtained from the UK trials COV001 and COV002, which included a single-blind randomized controlled phase 2/3 trial of AZD1222 (ChAdOx1 nCoV-19) in healthy adults. Trial participant PBMC samples were collected at day 0 and day 28 after the second dose for TCRbeta chain sequencing. The sample comes from a study of T cell responses to AZD1222 COVID-19 vaccine (dated by TCRdb to 2020 to 2023). In the study overall: AZD1222 recipients given second doses at about 4 weeks or at about 12 weeks were pooled, since spike-specific TCR depth and breadth were not found to differ between the two schedules. Trial participants were enrolled into age subgroups of 18-55, 56-69 and 70-plus years, which contained about 160, 30 and 59 TCR-sequenced participants, respectively. TCR sequencing was performed for 230 to 250 trial participants, of whom about 210 were given two doses of AZD1222 and around 25 were given two doses of MenACWY control vaccine. Results and caveats for the whole study, not just this receptor: Spike-specific TCR breadth and depth rose significantly after two AZD1222 doses compared with day 0 and with MenACWY recipients. CD4 TCRs associated with the vaccine covered the entire spike protein, and the dominant responses were in regions 160-218 and 743-854. Only five or six AZD1222 recipients were SARS-CoV-2 seropositive at baseline, limiting conclusions about previously exposed vaccinees. Because no day 14 peak-response samples were available, repertoires were characterized only after the peak T cell response. Nearly half of unique spike-specific TCRs reportedly recognized epitopes outside regions mutated in the B.1.351 and B.1.1.7 variants. The 56-69-year group was small, and its depth increase did not reach significance, likely because of low power. Most participants were white British and females outnumbered males, and the authors suggested that clonal diversity may have been underestimated.

Inclusive of the bounding cysteine and phenylalanine, the CDR3 is 14 residues long. The kept DNA is CDR3 alone, 42 bases in frame from the first base. Trimming removed 5 bases from V and 7 bases from J; the gene matches leave 5 bases unexplained. From the germline V gene, CDR1 is MDHEN and CDR2 is SYDVKM. The CDR3 regions of human TCRbeta chains were analyzed by immunosequencing. For the original study's pipeline: TCRs in the repertoires were matched against a reference library of SARS-CoV-2-specific TCRs that had been generated with the MIRA antigen-specificity platform. Breadth was defined as the fraction of unique TCRs that were SARS-CoV-2-associated, and depth was defined as the fraction of total T cells that were SARS-CoV-2-associated. Using the MIRA data, each spike-specific TCR was mapped to the spike region that the TCR reacts to and placed in a CD4 or CD8 class. Log10-transformed breadth and depth values were compared by one-way ANOVA with Sidak's multiple comparisons tests. TCRdb took this table from immuneACCESS and kept in-frame rearrangements with V and J called. Such tables lack part of the clones; where checked against another copy, unresolved V genes explain under half of the gap, and the rest is unexplained. V, J and clone size reflect that table, while D and trimming were determined from the DNA. The sample table lists under 150,000 clones, over 85% of them with a count of one. The top ten hold 3.1% of the sample.

This TCR was sampled from an adult in good health. The rearrangement joined TRBV28 to TRBJ1-4, with 9 bases matching TRBD1. Sequenced material: peripheral blood, taken on day 0 of AZD1222 vaccination. The DNA reads TGTGCCAGCAGTCGGGACAGGGCTGGTGAAAAACTGTTTTTT. It codes for CASSRDRAGEKLFF.